This T cell receptor (beta chain) is drawn from a study of cytomegalovirus exposure and HLA in healthy donors. Study results and caveats: Specificity of a few CMV-associated chains for CMV antigens was verified in vitro.

Regarding this clone: Its specificity is unknown.

Profiling relied on immunoSEQ multiplex PCR, and the TCRdb table lists in-frame clones only, not all of them. The sample records 200,000 or so clones, approximately 87% being singletons. V dropped 2 bases and J dropped 4; count of bases not matched to a gene: 7. The CDR3 covers 15 residues. Germline loops: CDR1 MNHEY, CDR2 SVGAGI. Material for sequencing was PBMCs. The chain joins TRBV6-5 to TRBJ1-2; TRBD1 agrees at 7 bases. The receptor comes from a woman aged 18-35 years in good health and CMV-seronegative. The chain's CDR3 is CASSYRDRVAYGYTF. In DNA, the CDR3 is TGTGCCAGCAGTTACCGAGACAGGGTCGCCTATGGCTACACCTTC.